These 21 T cell receptor beta chains came from one sample sequenced in a study of control samples from healthy donors and cancer patients. Sequencing was performed with immunoSEQ multiplex PCR; in TCRdb, only in-frame clones are kept and a portion is missing. The repertoire holds about 190,000 clones, 91% seen once, with 1.5% to 2% in the top ten. What was sequenced was blood. All receptors derive from a man aged 25 to 45 in good health.

V gene TRBV28 combines with J gene TRBJ1-5; D not resolved. V lost 7 bases and J lost 3, with 13 bases in between. Germline values: CDR1 MDHEN, CDR2 SYDVKM. The CDR3 has 14 residues. CDR3 nucleotides: TGTGCCAGCAAGGGCGGGAGCATCAATCAGCCCCAGCATTTT. Its protein is CASKGGSINQPQHF.

The gene calls are TRBV6-4 and TRBJ2-7; 9 nucleotides line up with TRBD2. CDR1 is MRHNA and CDR2 is SNTAGT in the germline V gene. V shed 5 bases and J 3 bases; nucleotides not matched to a gene: 5. The CDR3 runs to 14 residues. The CDR3 sequence is CASSLAGAVYEQYF. In nucleotides, the CDR3 is TGTGCCAGCAGTTTAGCGGGGGCCGTCTACGAGCAGTACTTC.

V and J are TRBV19 and TRBJ2-1; D unclear. V lost 5 bases, J lost 5 bases, and 7 bases lay in between. The length of the CDR3 is 12 residues. Germline CDR1 is LNHDA and CDR2 is SQIVND (reference sequence). The CDR3 DNA is TGTGCCAGTAGTTCTTGGAACAATGAGCAGTTCTTC. The encoded protein is CASSSWNNEQFF.

V usage is TRBV4-2 and J usage is TRBJ2-7, with TRBD2 matching 14 bases. The V gene's germline CDR1 is LGHNA and CDR2 YNFKEQ. The CDR3 is 16 residues long. With V trimmed by 2 bases and J by 4 bases, 4 bases remained unmatched. The CDR3 DNA reads as TGTGCCAGCAGCCAACTGGGACTAGCGGGGGATTACGAGCAGTACTTC. This sequence encodes CASSQLGLAGDYEQYF.

V is TRBV30 and J is TRBJ2-1, with no clear D. The CDR3 loop spans 12 amino acids. With 5 bases removed from V and 7 bases from J, the gap between germline ends came to 12 bases. Germline V lookup: CDR1 GTSNPN, CDR2 SVGIG (reference sequence). The CDR3 DNA sequence: TGTGCCTGGGCCCCGTTGGGTAATGAGCAGTTCTTC. This codes for CAWAPLGNEQFF.

The chain carries TRBV11-2 and TRBJ2-1; no firm D call. CDR3 length: 15 residues. Germline V gives CDR1 SGHAT, CDR2 FQNNGV. Between the trimmed V and J ends, which lost 2 bases and 5 bases, there was a span of 13 bases. CDR3 sequence: CASSLSSARHNEQFF. DNA of the CDR3: TGTGCCAGCAGCTTAAGTTCGGCAAGGCACAATGAGCAGTTCTTC.

V usage is TRBV5-8 and J usage is TRBJ1-1, with TRBD1 matching 9 bases. Trimming cost V 6 bases and J 5 bases; bases outside gene matches: 14. This CDR3 spans 16 amino acids. Germline assignment: CDR1 SGHTS and CDR2 YDEGEE. The CDR3 DNA follows: TGTGCCAGCAACTCGCCCCCCTGGACAGGGGAGACTGAAGCTTTCTTT. Protein sequence: CASNSPPWTGETEAFF. The variable domain in full, with the rest retrieved from reference TRBV5-8 and TRBJ1-1, is EAGVTQSPTHLIKTRGQQATLRCSPISGHTSVYWYQQALGLGLQFLLWYDEGEERNRGNFPPRFSGRQFPNYSSELNVNALELEDSALYLCASNSPPWTGETEAFFGQGTRLTVV.

The gene calls are TRBV5-6 and TRBJ2-7, with D uncertain. CDR3 length: 14 residues. V gave up 0 bases and J gave up 2 bases, with 9 bases separating them. The germline V gene encodes CDR1 SGHDT and CDR2 YYEEEE. The CDR3 here is CASSLEIDPYEQYF. The CDR3 nucleotides read TGTGCCAGCAGCTTGGAGATAGACCCCTACGAGCAGTACTTC.

This clone showed up just a few times. The V and J genes are TRBV3-1 (or the pseudogene TRBV3-2) and TRBJ1-2; D unclear. The CDR3 is 14 residues long. Trimming removed 2 bases from V and 2 bases from J, with 9 bases in between. In germline, CDR1 is LGHDT, CDR2 YNNKEL (reference sequence). The CDR3 spells CASSQRPINYGYTF. The CDR3 DNA is TGTGCCAGCAGCCAACGCCCGATCAACTATGGCTACACCTTC.

This clone has just one count. The rearrangement uses TRBV27 and TRBJ2-7, with 12 bases lining up with TRBD2. The germline CDR1 and CDR2 sequences are MNHEY and SMNVEV (reference sequence). The V and J ends lost 6 bases and 0 bases, in that order; junction bases with no gene match: 12. This CDR3 spans 18 amino acids. For the CDR3, the DNA is TGTGCCAGCAGACATGAAATGCTAGCGGGGGGGACCTCCTACGAGCAGTACTTC. Translated: CASRHEMLAGGTSYEQYF.

V usage is TRBV30 and J usage is TRBJ1-4; TRBD1 aligns across 7 bases. The V segment lost 2 bases and the J segment 3 bases; nucleotides outside the gene matches: 3. From germline, CDR1 is GTSNPN and CDR2 SVGIG (reference sequence). CDR3 length: 14 residues. CDR3 residues: CAWSTGTANEKLFF. The CDR3 nucleotides read TGTGCCTGGAGTACCGGGACAGCTAATGAAAAACTGTTTTTT.

This chain connects TRBV5-4 to TRBJ1-2; no reliable D call. The CDR3 is 16 residues long. Germline loops: CDR1 SGHNT, CDR2 YYREEE (reference sequence). The V end was cut by 4 bases, the J end by 4 bases, with 20 bases between. Here the CDR3 reads CASSPGLAGGTYGYTF. Written as DNA, the CDR3 is TGTGCCAGCAGCCCGGGTTTGGCAGGAGGAACCTATGGCTACACCTTC.

The rearrangement joins TRBV6-2 or TRBV6-3 to TRBJ2-7; no clear D gene. The V gene lost 2 bases and the J gene lost 2 bases, with 19 bases spanning the gap. CDR1 and CDR2 (germline): MNHEY, SVGEGT. This CDR3 is built from 17 residues. The CDR3 is CASSYPGPPRVAYEQYF. CDR3 in DNA: TGTGCCAGCAGTTACCCTGGGCCCCCCCGCGTCGCCTACGAGCAGTACTTC.

This chain connects TRBV7-8 to TRBJ2-5; tentative D call: TRBD2 (6 bases). There are 13 residues in the CDR3. The germline V and J ends were trimmed by 6 bases and 5 bases, with 13 bases remaining between them. Germline V gives CDR1 SGHVS, CDR2 FQNEAQ. CDR3 sequence (DNA): TGTGCCAGCAGTCTAGGAGGGTCCGAGACCCAGTACTTC. Protein: CASSLGGSETQYF. Based on the CDR3 plus reference TRBV7-8 and TRBJ2-5, the full variable domain is GAGVSQSPRYKVAKRGQDVALRCDPISGHVSLFWYQQALGQGPEFLTYFQNEAQLDKSGLPSDRFFAERPEGSVSTLKIQRTQQEDSAVYLCASSLGGSETQYFGPGTRLLVL.

The rearrangement links TRBV6-5 to TRBJ2-7; the match to TRBD1 covers 7 bases. Trimming took 2 bases from V and 4 from J; bases not matched to a gene: 5. Looked up from germline, CDR1 is MNHEY and CDR2 is SVGAGI. This CDR3 comprises 14 residues. CDR3 protein: CASSYGAGGYEQYF. The CDR3 region has the DNA TGTGCCAGCAGTTACGGGGCAGGGGGTTACGAGCAGTACTTC.

CDR3 residues: CASSQAGSSSYEQYF. The CDR3 coding sequence is TGTGCCAGCAGCCAAGCGGGGAGCAGCTCCTACGAGCAGTACTTC. The genes are TRBV14 and TRBJ2-7; a possible D gene is TRBD2 (5 bases). CDR3 length: 15 amino acids. CDR1 and CDR2 (germline): SGHDN, FVKESK. Trimming stripped 1 base from V and 0 bases from J, with 10 bases between.

The CDR3 DNA reads as TGTGCCAGCTCACCATCGACAGGGAGTAGCACTGAAGCTTTCTTT. It specifies CASSPSTGSSTEAFF. The rearrangement uses TRBV18 and TRBJ1-1; 7 nucleotides line up with TRBD1. J gave up 4 bases and V 2 bases, and 7 bases lay outside the gene matches. The CDR3 runs to 15 residues. CDR1 KGHSH and CDR2 LQKENI come from the germline V gene. Based on the CDR3 plus reference TRBV18 and TRBJ1-1, the full variable domain is NAGVMQNPRHLVRRRGQEARLRCSPMKGHSHVYWYRQLPEEGLKFMVYLQKENIIDESGMPKERFSAEFPKEGPSILRIQQVVRGDSAAYFCASSPSTGSSTEAFFGQGTRLTVV.

The chain couples TRBV5-4 to TRBJ2-4; D gene uncertain. Germline V CDR1 and CDR2: SGHNT, YYREEE (reference sequence). This CDR3 has 13 amino acids. V was clipped by 2 bases and J by 5 bases, with 8 bases between them. Here the CDR3 DNA reads TGTGCCAGCAGCTTTAGTGGACAAAACATTCAGTACTTC. Translated, it gives CASSFSGQNIQYF.

The chain joins TRBV30 to TRBJ1-6, with D unclear. The length of the CDR3 is 13 residues. V lost 3 bases and J lost 7, with 10 bases in between. Germline CDR1 is GTSNPN and CDR2 is SVGIG (reference sequence). The CDR3 DNA sequence: TGTGCCTGGAGCTACGGATTAAATTCACCCCTCCACTTT. It codes for CAWSYGLNSPLHF.

The chain has TRBV7-3 and TRBJ1-1, with 8 bases identical to TRBD1. The CDR3 is 14 amino acids. In germline, CDR1 is SGHTA, CDR2 FQGTGA. V lost 2 bases to trimming and J lost 5 bases; unmatched junction nucleotides: 4. CDR3 residues: CASSLQGAVTEAFF. CDR3 in DNA: TGTGCCAGCAGCTTACAGGGGGCTGTTACTGAAGCTTTCTTT.

The V gene is TRBV6-2 or TRBV6-3, the J gene TRBJ2-3; 8 bases match TRBD2. The V gene's germline CDR1 is MNHEY and CDR2 SVGEGT. The CDR3 runs to 15 residues. Trimming took 4 bases from V and 2 from J; bases not matched to a gene: 5. DNA for the CDR3: TGTGCCAGCAGTTCCCGGGGGGGCCCCACAGATACGCAGTATTTT. This codes for CASSSRGGPTDTQYF.